One TCR beta chain is described in this entry. This clone's antigen is unknown. Qualities for individual bases were not recorded, and no much larger clone is one base off. The record originates from a study of cytomegalovirus exposure and HLA in healthy donors (dated by TCRdb to about 2017). For the study in its entirety: A later analysis indicated that the 120 validation repertoires were generated on the platform also employed for the 700 or so repertoires of the first cohort. The aim of the study was to test whether cataloging public T cell receptors could identify signatures of past pathogen exposure. Along with the approximately 620-subject first cohort, a separate validation cohort of over 90 different subjects was used. The study combined high-throughput TCR immunosequencing, statistical association of individual TCRs with disease status, and machine learning to predict cytomegalovirus infection status. What the authors observed across the whole study: In the study, about 150 TCR beta chains were listed as associated with cytomegalovirus. The authors suggested that the approach could potentially be generalized to other disease states and immunological phenotypes. The validation cohort had no HLA typing available for a later analysis, so co-occurrence within that cohort was assessed over all 120 or so repertoires. In vitro tests confirmed that a few of the cytomegalovirus-associated TCR beta chains recognize cytomegalovirus antigens. Cytomegalovirus status was reported to be diagnosed by the classifier with high specificity and sensitivity in both the original and validation cohorts. In a later analysis, TCRs clustered in the first cohort were found to also tend to co-occur in the roughly 130 validation repertoires, with approximately 94% of cluster scores above 0. Most TCR sequences were observed very rarely across donors, whereas some public TCRs were present in many individuals.

The germline V gene encodes CDR1 MNHEY and CDR2 SMNVEV (reference sequence). V loses 4 bases at its end and J loses 3 bases; junction bases beyond the gene matches: 4. The CDR3 runs 15 residues from the cysteine to the phenylalanine. The retained sequence is limited to the CDR3, 45 bases, with the frame set at the first base. The donors were included in the validation cohort of over a hundred subjects, a group kept apart from the roughly 670-subject first cohort. Library prep was done by the immunoSEQ multiplex PCR assay. In the authors' own workflow: A statistical classification framework was built for diagnosing cytomegalovirus status from the catalog of TCR beta chain sequences. Entries here come from immuneACCESS through TCRdb and include only in-frame sequences with V and J called. Some clones fail to appear in such tables; in the studies checked, an unresolved V gene covers under half of the shortfall, and the cause of the remainder is unknown. Clone size and V and J calls were adopted from that table, with D and trimming inferred from the DNA. This sample gives over 60,000 clones in total; 85% to 95% of them show up just once. The leading ten clones occupy about 4.1% of the sample.

The chain is encoded by TRBV27 joined to TRBJ2-7, with 12 central nucleotides matching TRBD2. The source material was PBMCs. This clonotype was obtained from a man in his late teens or twenties in good health and CMV-seropositive. In nucleotides, the sequence is TGTGCCAGCAGTTCCCGGACTAGCGGGGTCTACGAGCAGTACTTC. Protein translation: CASSSRTSGVYEQYF.